The present entry profiles one T cell receptor (beta chain) with its context. The sample originates from a study of blood T cells in healthy people across ages. A second PCR, run for about 6 to 11 cycles, used a sample-barcoded 5' primer plus a J-beta primer mix. TCRdb reprocessed the 5' RACE reads with MiXCR, giving one entry per CDR3 protein. There are roughly 1,500,000 distinct CDR3 sequences in the sample; approximately 38% occur only once, and roughly 7.9% lies in the top ten. Unmatched junction bases numbered 9, after V lost 6 bases and J lost 6 bases. The CDR3 totals 14 residues. Looked up from germline, CDR1 is SQVTM and CDR2 is ANQGSEA.

Sequences were obtained from blood. J is TRBJ2-7 and V is TRBV29-1, with TRBD1 matching 12 bases. The TCR comes from a woman in her late teens or twenties in good health. The CDR3 sequence: CSVPGGTGGGEQYF. Here the CDR3 DNA reads TGCAGCGTCCCGGGGGGGACAGGGGGCGGCGAGCAGTACTTC.